This paragraph reports one T cell receptor (beta chain). The data derive from a study of cytomegalovirus exposure and HLA in healthy donors. Primers included in the PCR were 60 Vbeta and 13 Jbeta primers. Assay used: immunoSEQ multiplex PCR; TCRdb lists only in-frame clones, some missing. The data show approximately 130,000 clones, approximately 87% seen once. The clonotype was recovered from a man aged 40-49 years in good health and CMV-seronegative. Sequencing used PBMCs.

The CDR3 sequence: CSVGTSGSYEQYF. The DNA of the CDR3 is TGCAGCGTTGGGACTAGCGGATCCTACGAGCAGTACTTC. The gene calls are TRBV29-1 and TRBJ2-7; 10 nucleotides agree with TRBD2. The CDR3 covers 13 residues. Germline lookup yields CDR1 SQVTM and CDR2 ANQGSEA. With 4 bases clipped from V and 1 base from J, the junction kept 1 base outside the gene matches.